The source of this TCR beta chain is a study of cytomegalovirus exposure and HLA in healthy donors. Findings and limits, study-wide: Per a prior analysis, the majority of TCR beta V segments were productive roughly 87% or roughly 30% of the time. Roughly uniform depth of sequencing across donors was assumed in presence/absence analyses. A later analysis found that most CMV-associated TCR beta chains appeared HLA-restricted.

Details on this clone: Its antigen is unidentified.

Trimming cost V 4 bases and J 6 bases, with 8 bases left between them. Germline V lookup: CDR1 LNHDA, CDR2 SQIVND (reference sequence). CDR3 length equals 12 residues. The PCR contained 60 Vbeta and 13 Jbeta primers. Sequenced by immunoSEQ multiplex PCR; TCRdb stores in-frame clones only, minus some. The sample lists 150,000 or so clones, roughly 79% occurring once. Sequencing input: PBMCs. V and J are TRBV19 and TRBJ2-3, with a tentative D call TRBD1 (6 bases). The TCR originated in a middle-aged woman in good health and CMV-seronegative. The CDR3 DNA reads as TGTGCCAGTAGTAGACAGGCCGATACGCAGTATTTT. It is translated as CASSRQADTQYF.